The next 22 T cell receptor beta chains were all read from a single sample in a study of cytomegalovirus exposure and HLA in healthy donors. The study ran its PCR with 60 Vbeta and 13 Jbeta primers. The table came from immunoSEQ multiplex PCR; TCRdb's copy has only in-frame clones and leaves some out. Of around 210,000 clones in the sample, approximately 81% are singletons; the top ten hold around 0.23%. The specimen sequenced was PBMCs. These receptors originate from a girl aged 2 to 9 in good health and CMV-seronegative.

On this clone itself: Distinct nucleotide sequences in the sample also encode this CDR3. The J gene is TRBJ1-3, the V gene TRBV2; the D is unclear. The CDR3 runs 13 residues. Trimming shortened V by 3 bases and J by 4 bases, and 7 bases separated the two germline ends. Germline V gives CDR1 SNHLY, CDR2 FYNNEI. CDR3 DNA sequence: TGTGCCAGCAGTGAGAGAGAAGGAAACACCATATATTTT. Residues: CASSEREGNTIYF.

DNA of the CDR3: TGTGCCAGCAGTTCCCTGACAGGACACTCCTACGAGCAGTACTTC. Protein: CASSSLTGHSYEQYF. This rearrangement joins TRBV6-5 to TRBJ2-7, with a tentative D call TRBD1 (6 bases). With 4 bases removed from V and 0 bases from J, the gap between germline ends came to 13 bases. The CDR3 has 15 residues. Germline values: CDR1 MNHEY, CDR2 SVGAGI.

The chain employs TRBV27 and TRBJ2-5; D perhaps matches TRBD1 (5 bases). CDR1 is MNHEY and CDR2 is SMNVEV in the germline V gene (reference sequence). Deletions cut 4 bases from V and 1 base from J, with 19 bases between. This CDR3 has 17 residues. In DNA, the CDR3 is TGTGCCAGCAGTTCGCTGGGGCTTCCTTCAGGCCAAGAGACCCAGTACTTC. Residues: CASSSLGLPSGQETQYF.

This sequence joins TRBV27 and TRBJ2-5; D possibly corresponds to TRBD2 (5 bases). The CDR3 has 13 amino acids. Germline loops: CDR1 MNHEY, CDR2 SMNVEV (reference sequence). V was trimmed by 5 bases and J by 1 base, leaving 8 bases between them. CDR3 sequence reads: CASSPLVQETQYF. CDR3 coding DNA: TGTGCCAGCAGTCCACTAGTCCAAGAGACCCAGTACTTC.

The chain employs TRBV30 and TRBJ2-7; TRBD2 might be the D (5 bases). With 0 bases removed from V and 4 bases from J, the gap between germline ends came to 7 bases. Germline CDR1 GTSNPN, CDR2 SVGIG (reference sequence). There are 12 residues in the CDR3. CDR3 sequence: CAWSVREYEQYF. For the CDR3, the DNA is TGTGCCTGGAGTGTAAGGGAGTACGAGCAGTACTTC. Variable domain in full (rest from reference TRBV30 and TRBJ2-7): SQTIHQWPATLVQPVGSPLSLECTVEGTSNPNLYWYRQAAGRGLQLLFYSVGIGQISSEVPQNLSASRPQDRQFILSSKKLLLSDSGFYLCAWSVREYEQYFGPGTRLTVT.

Details on this clone: This likely comes from a read error, as the CDR3 has no conserved phenylalanine or tryptophan at its end. The chain couples TRBV10-2 to TRBJ1-4, with no clear D. Germline CDR1 is WSHSY and CDR2 is SAAADI. The V gene lost 4 bases and the J gene lost 4 bases, with 4 bases spanning the gap. There are 12 residues in the CDR3. The CDR3 spells CASSANNEKLFC. The CDR3 nucleotides are TGCGCCAGCAGTGCTAATAATGAAAAACTGTTTTGT.

A few counts support this clone. The chain employs TRBV30 and TRBJ1-6; tentative D call: TRBD1 (5 bases). CDR3 length equals 16 residues. CDR1 GTSNPN and CDR2 SVGIG come from the germline V gene (reference sequence). Trimming left V 3 bases short and J 0 bases short, with 12 bases between. In nucleotides, the CDR3 is TGTGCCTGGAGCCGACAGCTATACTCCTATAATTCACCCCTCCACTTT. It translates to CAWSRQLYSYNSPLHF.

This chain joins TRBV4-2 and TRBJ2-7; 9 nucleotides agree with TRBD1. Losses at the gene ends were 0 bases for V and 3 bases for J; bases not matched to a gene: 6. The CDR3 runs to 16 residues. The germline V gene has CDR1 LGHNA and CDR2 YNFKEQ. CDR3 in amino acids: CASSQDFSTGGYEQYF. CDR3 DNA sequence: TGTGCCAGCAGCCAAGATTTCTCGACAGGGGGCTACGAGCAGTACTTC.

The genes are TRBV18 and TRBJ2-1; TRBD2 might be the D (6 bases). The V end lost 2 bases, the J end lost 7 bases, and 21 bases lay between the germline ends. This CDR3 is built from 17 residues. Germline lookup yields CDR1 KGHSH and CDR2 LQKENI. CDR3 in DNA: TGTGCCAGCTCACCAAGTTCCGGGACTGGCTCCTTAAATGAGCAGTTCTTC. The encoded protein is CASSPSSGTGSLNEQFF.

The V call is TRBV30, the J call TRBJ1-1; D possibly corresponds to TRBD1 (5 bases). Germline V gene lookup returns CDR1 GTSNPN and CDR2 SVGIG (reference sequence). V was clipped by 4 bases and J by 5 bases, with 17 bases between them. This CDR3 region has 14 residues. The CDR3 sequence: CAWKRLGGRTEAFF. The CDR3 DNA reads as TGTGCCTGGAAGCGGTTGGGGGGTCGAACTGAAGCTTTCTTT.

The chain employs TRBV2 and TRBJ2-3; 9 nucleotides match TRBD1. CDR1 SNHLY and CDR2 FYNNEI come from the germline V gene. This CDR3 has 16 amino acids. After removal of 8 bases from V and 3 bases from J, the junction contained 12 bases not matched to a gene. The CDR3 DNA reads TGTGCCAGCTCTCCCCAAGGCGGGACAGGGACAGATACGCAGTATTTT. This codes for CASSPQGGTGTDTQYF.

The gene calls are TRBV7-8 and TRBJ2-5; no clear D. Germline V lookup: CDR1 SGHVS, CDR2 FQNEAQ. This CDR3 region has 16 residues. The ends were cut back, 0 bases at V and 1 base at J, with 12 bases in the middle. CDR3 in DNA: TGTGCCAGCAGCTTAGCTAAGGAGTCCATCCAAGAGACCCAGTACTTC. Translation gives CASSLAKESIQETQYF. The whole variable domain, filled in from reference TRBV7-8 and TRBJ2-5, reads GAGVSQSPRYKVAKRGQDVALRCDPISGHVSLFWYQQALGQGPEFLTYFQNEAQLDKSGLPSDRFFAERPEGSVSTLKIQRTQQEDSAVYLCASSLAKESIQETQYFGPGTRLLVL.

This chain connects TRBV6-4 to TRBJ2-3; 9 nucleotides line up with TRBD2. Germline loops: CDR1 MRHNA, CDR2 SNTAGT. This CDR3 spans 15 amino acids. The trim removed 2 bases at V and 5 bases at J, leaving 5 bases unmatched. The CDR3 DNA follows: TGTGCCAGCAGTGACCTAGCGGGGAGCCTAGATACGCAGTATTTT. It is translated as CASSDLAGSLDTQYF.

About this clone: No conserved phenylalanine or tryptophan ends this CDR3, so it is likely a read error. The chain carries TRBV6-5 and TRBJ1-2, with TRBD1 identical over 8 bases. V dropped 7 bases and J dropped 3; count of bases not matched to a gene: 7. This CDR3 is built from 14 residues. Looked up from germline, CDR1 is MNHEY and CDR2 is SVGAGI. CDR3 nucleotide sequence: TGTGCCAGCACCTCACCAGGGGGCTACTATGGCTACACCCTC. It encodes CASTSPGGYYGYTL.

The rearrangement links TRBV19 to TRBJ1-2; maybe TRBD1 (5 bases). CDR3 size: 14 residues. Trimming took off 3 bases at V and 2 bases at J, with 10 bases between the two ends. CDR1 is LNHDA and CDR2 is SQIVND in the germline V gene (reference sequence). This chain's CDR3 is CASSIGPGNYGYTF. The DNA for the CDR3 is TGTGCCAGTAGTATTGGTCCAGGGAACTATGGCTACACCTTC.

This sequence joins TRBV6-1 and TRBJ2-1, with D unresolved. This CDR3 spans 11 amino acids. The V and J ends lost 7 bases and 9 bases respectively, with 10 bases between them. The V gene's germline CDR1 is MNHNS and CDR2 SASEGT. The CDR3 nucleotides are TGTGCCAGCAAGAGAAGGAGTGAGCAGTTCTTC. Its protein is CASKRRSEQFF.

As regards this clone: The CDR3 ends on some other residue instead of the conserved phenylalanine or tryptophan, so this is likely a read error. The V gene is TRBV2, the J gene TRBJ1-1; D not certain. Looked up from germline, CDR1 is SNHLY and CDR2 is FYNNEI. V was cut by 1 base and J by 5 bases, with 8 bases left in between. This CDR3 is built from 13 residues. The CDR3 sequence is CASSEERRTEAFS. In DNA form, the CDR3 reads TGTGCCAGCAGTGAAGAAAGGAGGACTGAAGCTTTCTCT.

CDR3 residues: CASSLDPVPDNEQFF. The CDR3 region has the DNA TGTGCCAGCAGCTTAGACCCAGTCCCCGACAATGAGCAGTTCTTC. The genes are TRBV11-3 and TRBJ2-1, with no clear D. The CDR3 length is 15 residues. The V and J ends lost 0 bases and 5 bases respectively, with 11 bases between them. Per the germline V gene, CDR1 is SGHNT and CDR2 is YENEEA.

This chain joins TRBV19 and TRBJ2-3; 8 positions match TRBD2. Trimming removed 1 base from V and 1 base from J; junction bases left unmatched: 4. The CDR3 extends over 16 amino acids. The germline V gene has CDR1 LNHDA and CDR2 SQIVND (reference sequence). This CDR3 reads CASSIGLAGRTDTQYF. The CDR3 DNA follows: TGTGCCAGTAGTATAGGGCTAGCGGGTCGCACAGATACGCAGTATTTT.

V usage is TRBV6-6 and J usage is TRBJ2-7; D remains ambiguous. Germline values: CDR1 MNHNY, CDR2 SVGAGI (reference sequence). The CDR3 sequence is 13 residues long. Between the trimmed V and J ends, which lost 5 bases and 0 bases, there was a span of 8 bases. CDR3 DNA sequence: TGTGCCAGCAGTGACAAGAGCTCCTACGAGCAGTACTTC. Translating it yields CASSDKSSYEQYF.

The chain joins TRBV29-1 to TRBJ2-7, with D possibly matching TRBD2 (6 bases). CDR3 length: 13 residues. Trimming pared 6 bases from V and 5 bases from J, leaving 17 bases between. The germline CDR1 and CDR2 sequences are SQVTM and ANQGSEA. The CDR3 loop reads CSVAGRLVDEQYF. For the CDR3, the DNA is TGCAGCGTGGCGGGGAGACTGGTCGACGAGCAGTACTTC.

The chain is built from TRBV29-1 and TRBJ1-2; 10 positions match TRBD1. Unmatched junction bases numbered 4, after V lost 5 bases and J lost 7 bases. The V gene's germline CDR1 is SQVTM and CDR2 ANQGSEA. The CDR3 contains 12 residues. The CDR3: CSVRDRGIGYTF. The CDR3 nucleotides read TGCAGCGTTCGGGACAGGGGCATTGGCTACACCTTC.